This T cell receptor (beta chain) is drawn from a study of blood T cell repertoires in COVID-19 (dated by TCRdb to about 2020). General notes on the study: Collaborator samples came from the United States, Italy and Spain and covered acute and convalescent phases of COVID-19. The material from the prospective study consisted of cDNA or gDNA derived from T cells, B-cell-depleted T cells, or PBMCs. Deeply sampled blood TCRbeta repertoires from subjects exposed to, actively infected with, or recovered from COVID-19 were included in the dataset. The repertoires were released in a freely available public database intended as a resource for research on the immune response to SARS-CoV-2. Samples were obtained from the ongoing ImmuneRACE study (first 160 participants) and from 1,254 subjects provided by 6 global collaborators. Sample metadata almost always included a de-identified subject ID, COVID-19 status, age in years and sex. Where available, HLA class I and class II types were obtained from metadata supplied by the sample provider rather than from assay-based typing. The paper as a whole reports these results and caveats: The quantity of clinical and demographic metadata differed by source and by participant and was supplied without curation.

Trimmed from V: 6 bases; trimmed from J: 4 bases; junction bases lacking a gene match: 9. The CDR3 starts with the cysteine, ends with the phenylalanine, and has 15 residues. Only the CDR3 portion is preserved as DNA: 45 bases, with reading frame beginning at the first base. CDR1 and CDR2, looked up from the germline V gene (reference sequence), are DFQATT and SNEGSKA. TCRbeta CDR3 regions were amplified from genomic DNA using the immunoSEQ Assay, a bias-controlled multiplex PCR. The authors' pipeline ran thus. The number of nucleated cells in each sample was estimated from the amplification of reference gene primers within the assay. Sequence reads were collapsed and filtered to measure the absolute abundance of every unique TCRbeta CDR3 rearrangement. For each sample, productive Simpson clonality was calculated by taking the square root of Simpson's diversity index across productive rearrangements. TCRdb provides this immuneACCESS table in a form limited to in-frame rearrangements. Some clones are lacking; in checked studies, under half of them reflect an unresolved V gene, and why the rest are absent is not known. That table is the source of V, J and clone size, and D and trimming were worked out from the DNA. This sample has nearly 300,000 clones in its table, and roughly 83% of those were observed once. The top ten clonotypes cover over 1.3% of the sample.

A note on this clone: This receptor's antigen is unknown. The sample holds no much larger clone one base away, and base qualities are not on file.

In Seattle, one collaborating source enrolled patients while the infection was active and tracked those patients longitudinally over the course of disease. The collaborating institutions used their own protocols to collect whole blood in K2EDTA tubes. For TCRbeta analysis, collaborators shipped samples as frozen whole blood, isolated PBMCs, or DNA extracted from either of those sample types. The clonotype comes from a human donor with COVID-19, enrolled during active disease. The donor label of this sample is uncertain. The sequence links TRBV20-1 to TRBJ2-3, with TRBD2 matching 11 junction bases. The sample taken for sequencing was peripheral blood. The nucleotides are TGCAGTGCGAGTCATACTAGCGGGAGCTCAGATACGCAGTATTTT. This encodes CSASHTSGSSDTQYF.